Each of the 2 T cell receptor beta chains below was sequenced from the same sample in a study of T-cell memory formation after mild COVID-19. From the 5' RACE reads, TCRdb called clonotypes with MiXCR, one entry per CDR3 protein. The sample holds approximately 490,000 distinct CDR3 sequences; roughly 20% are singletons and the top ten take about an eighth. The sequencing sample was made of PBMCs or a T cell subset sorted from them (not recorded which). These receptors all come from an adult woman who had mild COVID-19 (a few samples of this study predate the infection). Cell type and time point are not known.

This clonotype came up a few times. The chain couples TRBV6-6 to TRBJ1-1; D is perhaps TRBD1 (5 bases). The CDR3 sequence is 14 residues long. V shed 4 bases and J shed 4 bases, with 13 bases lying between them. Germline values: CDR1 MNHNY, CDR2 SVGAGI (reference sequence). CDR3: CASSSTAESTEAFF. The CDR3 nucleotides are TGTGCCAGCAGTTCGACAGCGGAGAGCACTGAAGCTTTCTTT.

The genes are TRBV6-2 or TRBV6-3 and TRBJ2-2; D unresolved. Trimming stripped 2 bases from V and 3 bases from J, with 4 bases between. The CDR3 contains 13 residues. The V gene's germline CDR1 is MNHEY and CDR2 SVGEGT. The CDR3 spells CASSYQDTGELFF. The CDR3 DNA sequence: TGTGCCAGCAGTTACCAGGACACCGGGGAGCTGTTTTTT.